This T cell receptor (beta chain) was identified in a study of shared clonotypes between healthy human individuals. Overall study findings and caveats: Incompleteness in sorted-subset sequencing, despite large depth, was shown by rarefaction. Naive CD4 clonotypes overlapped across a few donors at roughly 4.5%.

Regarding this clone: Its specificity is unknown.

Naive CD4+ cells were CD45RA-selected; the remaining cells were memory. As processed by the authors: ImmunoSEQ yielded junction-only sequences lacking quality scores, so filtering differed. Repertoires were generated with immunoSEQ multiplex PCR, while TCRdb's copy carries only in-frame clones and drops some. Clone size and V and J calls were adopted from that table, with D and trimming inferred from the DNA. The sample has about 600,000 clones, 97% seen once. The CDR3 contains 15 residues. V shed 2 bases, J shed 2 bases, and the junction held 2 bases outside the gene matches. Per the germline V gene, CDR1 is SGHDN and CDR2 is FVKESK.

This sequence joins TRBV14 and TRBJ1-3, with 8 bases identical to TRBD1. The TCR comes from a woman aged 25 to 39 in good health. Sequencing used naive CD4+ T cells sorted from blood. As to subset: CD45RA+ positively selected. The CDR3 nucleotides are TGTGCCAGCAGCCAAAGGACAGGGCCTGGAAACACCATATATTTT. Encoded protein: CASSQRTGPGNTIYF.